The next 20 T cell receptor beta chains were all read from a single sample in a study of blood T cell repertoires in COVID-19. The assay was immunoSEQ multiplex PCR, and TCRdb's table has in-frame clones only and misses some. This table holds 300,000 to 450,000 clones, roughly 80% found once. Sequenced input: peripheral blood. The receptors derive from a human donor with acute or convalescent COVID-19. The donor label of this sample is uncertain.

V gene TRBV12-3 or TRBV12-4 combines with J gene TRBJ1-1; D ambiguous. CDR3 size: 13 residues. V lost 6 bases and J 2 bases, leaving 10 bases between the germline ends. The CDR3 DNA is TGTGCCAGCAGCTCACAACCAAACACTGAAGCTTTCTTT. Its protein product is CASSSQPNTEAFF.

The rearrangement joins TRBV18 to TRBJ1-1; D perhaps matches TRBD1 (5 bases). The CDR3 consists of 15 residues. In germline, CDR1 is KGHSH, CDR2 LQKENI. Trimming removed 3 bases at V and 8 bases at J, with 19 bases between. The chain's CDR3 is CASSPTDARAAEAFF. DNA for the CDR3: TGTGCCAGCTCACCCACGGATGCCAGGGCGGCCGAAGCTTTCTTT.

The V and J genes are TRBV5-1 and TRBJ1-4; D is unresolved. Trimming removed 4 bases from V and 8 bases from J, with 12 bases in between. Per germline, CDR1 SGHRS and CDR2 YFSETQ. CDR3 size: 13 residues. CDR3 protein: CASSRESREKLFF. The CDR3 coding sequence is TGCGCCAGCAGCAGAGAGTCCCGAGAAAAACTGTTTTTT. The full variable domain, rest sourced from reference TRBV5-1 and TRBJ1-4, is KAGVTQTPRYLIKTRGQQVTLSCSPISGHRSVSWYQQTPGQGLQFLFEYFSETQRNKGNFPGRFSGRQFSNSRSEMNVSTLELGDSALYLCASSRESREKLFFGSGTQLSVL.

This chain uses TRBV3-1 (or the pseudogene TRBV3-2) with TRBJ2-7, with TRBD1 as a possible D gene (5 bases). Trimming took 3 bases from V and 3 from J, leaving 12 bases between them. The CDR3 is made up of 14 amino acids. Germline V gene sequence: CDR1 LGHDT, CDR2 YNNKEL (reference sequence). DNA for the CDR3: TGTGCCAGCAGCCATACCGACAGAATCTACGAGCAGTACTTC. This gives the protein CASSHTDRIYEQYF.

The chain is built from TRBV29-1 and TRBJ1-1; D call uncertain. Germline CDR1 and CDR2: SQVTM and ANQGSEA. There are 14 residues in the CDR3. V dropped 0 bases and J dropped 1 base, with 9 bases sitting between them. CDR3: CSVEEVDSNTEAFF. The CDR3 DNA sequence: TGCAGCGTTGAAGAGGTAGATTCGAACACTGAAGCTTTCTTT.

This chain connects TRBV24-1 to TRBJ2-3; possibly TRBD2 for D (7 bases). This CDR3 contains 17 residues. V lost 3 bases, J lost 3 bases, and 18 bases lay in between. Germline lookup yields CDR1 KGHDR and CDR2 SFDVKD. CDR3 residues: CATSDPWGGRGTDTQYF. DNA of the CDR3: TGTGCCACCAGTGATCCCTGGGGGGGGCGCGGGACAGATACGCAGTATTTT.

The V call is TRBV2, the J call TRBJ2-7; perhaps TRBD1 as D (6 bases). The CDR3 sequence is 15 residues long. Trimming stripped 2 bases from V and 4 bases from J, with 15 bases between. Germline CDR1 is SNHLY and CDR2 is FYNNEI. The DNA for the CDR3 is TGTGCCAGCAGTGAAAATCGACAGGCCTCTTACGAGCAGTACTTC. This encodes CASSENRQASYEQYF.

The chain has TRBV7-9 and TRBJ1-1; a weak D match, TRBD1 (6 bases). Trimming left V 5 bases short and J 2 bases short, with 12 bases between. The CDR3 consists of 14 residues. Per the germline V gene, CDR1 is SEHNR and CDR2 is FQNEAQ (reference sequence). CDR3 nucleotides: TGTGCCAGCAGCCCAATCAGGGGAAACACTGAAGCTTTCTTT. Translated, it gives CASSPIRGNTEAFF.

Notes on this clone: This same CDR3 is encoded by further DNA sequences in the sample. V gene TRBV19 combines with J gene TRBJ2-7; 11 bases are shared with TRBD1. CDR1 is LNHDA, CDR2 SQIVND, per germline (reference sequence). Unmatched junction bases numbered 3, after V lost 5 bases and J lost 0 bases. CDR3 size: 15 residues. DNA for the CDR3: TGTGCCAGTAGTTCAGGGACAGGGGGCTCCTACGAGCAGTACTTC. Translation gives CASSSGTGGSYEQYF.

The V gene is TRBV3-1 (or the pseudogene TRBV3-2), the J gene TRBJ2-5, with 8 bases fitting TRBD2. CDR3 size: 17 residues. Trimming cost V 0 bases and J 5 bases; bases outside gene matches: 11. Germline V lookup: CDR1 LGHDT, CDR2 YNNKEL (reference sequence). CDR3 sequence: CASSQDVSASGWETQYF. The DNA of the CDR3 is TGTGCCAGCAGCCAAGATGTTTCGGCTAGCGGGTGGGAGACCCAGTACTTC.

V is TRBV28 and J is TRBJ2-7; 11 bases match TRBD2. With 5 bases clipped from V and 5 bases from J, the junction kept 8 bases outside the gene matches. The CDR3 runs to 15 residues. CDR1 MDHEN and CDR2 SYDVKM come from the germline V gene. This CDR3 reads CASSATSGGKDEQYF. Here the CDR3 DNA reads TGTGCCAGCAGTGCAACTAGCGGGGGAAAGGACGAGCAGTACTTC.

V is TRBV5-6 and J is TRBJ2-3, with TRBD2 matching over 16 bases. The CDR3 sequence is 18 residues long. Looked up from germline, CDR1 is SGHDT and CDR2 is YYEEEE. The trim removed 2 bases at V and 4 bases at J, leaving 7 bases unmatched. The CDR3, as DNA: TGTGCCAGCAGCTTAAAAGGGACTAGCGGGAGGGGGCCAGATACGCAGTATTTT. It yields the protein CASSLKGTSGRGPDTQYF.

This clone was counted a few times. The chain employs TRBV12-3 or TRBV12-4 and TRBJ1-2; D possibly corresponds to TRBD1 (6 bases). This CDR3 is built from 12 residues. The germline V and J ends were trimmed by 5 bases and 8 bases, with 12 bases remaining between them. The CDR3 bases are TGTGCCAGCAGTCGGGGGGCTGAGGGCTACACCTTC. Encoded protein: CASSRGAEGYTF.

The chain is built from TRBV10-2 and TRBJ2-7; TRBD2 agrees at 11 bases. V trimming: 7 bases; J trimming: 0 bases; junction bases outside the gene matches: 8. The V gene's germline CDR1 is WSHSY and CDR2 SAAADI. The CDR3 is made up of 16 amino acids. The CDR3 protein is CASTSSGGLSSYEQYF. The CDR3 DNA is TGCGCCAGCACTTCTAGCGGGGGGCTAAGCTCCTACGAGCAGTACTTC.

This clone occurred a few times. The J gene is TRBJ1-6, the V gene TRBV30; a possible D gene is TRBD1 (5 bases). V shed 4 bases and J shed 5 bases, with 15 bases lying between them. Germline V lookup: CDR1 GTSNPN, CDR2 SVGIG (reference sequence). The CDR3 covers 15 residues. The CDR3 is CAWTPRAGNNSPLHF. The DNA for the CDR3 is TGTGCCTGGACTCCTAGGGCAGGGAATAATTCACCCCTCCACTTT.

CDR3 coding DNA: TGTGCCAGCAGCTCTGATTTGGACAGGGGTCTTTCTGGAAACACCATATATTTT. Translation gives CASSSDLDRGLSGNTIYF. The V call is TRBV7-8, the J call TRBJ1-3; 9 bases align to TRBD1. CDR3 size: 18 residues. Germline V CDR1 and CDR2: SGHVS, FQNEAQ. J gave up 1 base and V 4 bases, and 11 bases lay outside the gene matches. Variable domain in full (rest from reference TRBV7-8 and TRBJ1-3): GAGVSQSPRYKVAKRGQDVALRCDPISGHVSLFWYQQALGQGPEFLTYFQNEAQLDKSGLPSDRFFAERPEGSVSTLKIQRTQQEDSAVYLCASSSDLDRGLSGNTIYFGEGSWLTVV.

This chain links TRBV28 with TRBJ1-1; D is perhaps TRBD1 (6 bases). This CDR3 is 14 amino acids long. Germline CDR1 and CDR2: MDHEN and SYDVKM. The V gene lost 3 bases and the J gene lost 5 bases, with 13 bases spanning the gap. The CDR3 loop is CASSFQGYVTEAFF. The CDR3 DNA is TGTGCCAGCAGTTTTCAGGGGTATGTGACTGAAGCTTTCTTT.

The V gene is TRBV27, the J gene TRBJ1-5; 9 nucleotides match TRBD1. V gave up 5 bases and J gave up 6 bases; unmatched junction bases: 5. The CDR3 is 14 amino acids. Germline V gives CDR1 MNHEY, CDR2 SMNVEV (reference sequence). The CDR3 sequence is CASSPDRGAQPQHF. DNA for the CDR3: TGTGCCAGCAGTCCGGACAGGGGTGCTCAGCCCCAGCATTTT.

The chain recombines TRBV9 with TRBJ2-3; D call uncertain. The CDR3 runs to 13 residues. The V and J ends lost 2 bases and 2 bases respectively, with 6 bases between them. Germline values: CDR1 SGDLS, CDR2 YYNGEE. CDR3 in amino acids: CASSVPYTDTQYF. CDR3 nucleotide sequence: TGTGCCAGCAGCGTTCCGTACACAGATACGCAGTATTTT.

The CDR3 DNA reads TGTGCCAGCAGTGAAATAGGGACAGGGTACCAAGAGACCCAGTACTTC. Protein sequence: CASSEIGTGYQETQYF. The chain is built from TRBV2 and TRBJ2-5; 9 bases match TRBD1. The length of the CDR3 is 16 residues. Germline V CDR1 and CDR2: SNHLY, FYNNEI. Germline trimming cut 2 bases from V and 0 bases from J; bases unmatched to any gene: 4. The whole variable domain, filled in from reference TRBV2 and TRBJ2-5, reads EPEVTQTPSHQVTQMGQEVILRCVPISNHLYFYWYRQILGQKVEFLVSFYNNEISEKSEIFDDQFSVERPDGSNFTLKIRSTKLEDSAMYFCASSEIGTGYQETQYFGPGTRLLVL.